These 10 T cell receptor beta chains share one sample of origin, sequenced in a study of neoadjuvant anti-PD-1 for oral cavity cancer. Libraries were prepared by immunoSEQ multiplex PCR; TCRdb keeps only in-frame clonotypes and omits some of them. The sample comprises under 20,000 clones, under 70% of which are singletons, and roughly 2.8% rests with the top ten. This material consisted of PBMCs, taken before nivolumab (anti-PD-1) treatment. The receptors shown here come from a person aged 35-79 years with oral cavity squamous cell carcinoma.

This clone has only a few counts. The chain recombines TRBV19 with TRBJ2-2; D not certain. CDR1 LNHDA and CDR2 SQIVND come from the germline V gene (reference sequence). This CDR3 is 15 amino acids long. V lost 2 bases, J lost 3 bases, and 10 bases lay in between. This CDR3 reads CASSIWASDTGELFF. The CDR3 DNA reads TGTGCCAGTAGTATATGGGCCTCCGACACCGGGGAGCTGTTTTTT.

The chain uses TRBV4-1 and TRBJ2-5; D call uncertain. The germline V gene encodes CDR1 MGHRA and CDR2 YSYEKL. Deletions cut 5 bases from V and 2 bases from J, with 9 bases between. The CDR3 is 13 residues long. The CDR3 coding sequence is TGCGCCAGCAGCACACAGCCACAAGAGACCCAGTACTTC. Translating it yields CASSTQPQETQYF.

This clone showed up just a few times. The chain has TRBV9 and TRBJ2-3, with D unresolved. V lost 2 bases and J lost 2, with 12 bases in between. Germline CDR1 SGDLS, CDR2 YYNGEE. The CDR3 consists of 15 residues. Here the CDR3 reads CASSVHFGLTDTQYF. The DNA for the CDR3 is TGTGCCAGCAGCGTCCATTTCGGGCTCACAGATACGCAGTATTTT.

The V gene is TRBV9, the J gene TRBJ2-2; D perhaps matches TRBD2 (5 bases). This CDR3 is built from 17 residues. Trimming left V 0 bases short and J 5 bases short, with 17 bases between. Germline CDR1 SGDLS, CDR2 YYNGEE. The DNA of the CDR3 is TGTGCCAGCAGCGTAGGGGAAGGCGGACTTAGGACCGGGGAGCTGTTTTTT. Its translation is CASSVGEGGLRTGELFF.

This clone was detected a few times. The CDR3 reads CASSTDRGRPEKLFF. The CDR3 DNA follows: TGCGCCAGCAGCACCGACAGGGGGCGCCCTGAAAAACTGTTTTTT. The V call is TRBV5-1, the J call TRBJ1-4, with TRBD1 matching over 10 bases. Germline values: CDR1 SGHRS, CDR2 YFSETQ. After removal of 4 bases from V and 7 bases from J, the junction contained 7 bases not matched to a gene. This CDR3 spans 15 amino acids.

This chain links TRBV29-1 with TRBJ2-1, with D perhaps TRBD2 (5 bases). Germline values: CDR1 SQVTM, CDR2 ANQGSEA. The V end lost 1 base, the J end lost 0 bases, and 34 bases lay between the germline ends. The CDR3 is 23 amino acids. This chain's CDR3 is CSVEGNEASRGEGQRSSYNEQFF. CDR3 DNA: TGCAGCGTTGAAGGAAACGAGGCAAGTCGGGGTGAAGGTCAGAGAAGCTCCTACAATGAGCAGTTCTTC.

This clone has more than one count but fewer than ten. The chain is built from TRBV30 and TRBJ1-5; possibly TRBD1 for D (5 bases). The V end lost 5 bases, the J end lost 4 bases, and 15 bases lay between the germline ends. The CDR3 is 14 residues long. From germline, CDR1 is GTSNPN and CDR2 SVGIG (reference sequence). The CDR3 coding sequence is TGTGCCTGGGAGGGAACGGGGGGGAATCAGCCCCAGCATTTT. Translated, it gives CAWEGTGGNQPQHF.

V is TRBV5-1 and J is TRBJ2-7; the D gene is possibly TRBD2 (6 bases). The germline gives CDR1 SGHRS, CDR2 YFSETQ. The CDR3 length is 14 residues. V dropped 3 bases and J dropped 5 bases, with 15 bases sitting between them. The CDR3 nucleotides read TGCGCCAGCAGCTACGGGACTGAGGGGAACGAGCAGTACTTC. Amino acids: CASSYGTEGNEQYF.

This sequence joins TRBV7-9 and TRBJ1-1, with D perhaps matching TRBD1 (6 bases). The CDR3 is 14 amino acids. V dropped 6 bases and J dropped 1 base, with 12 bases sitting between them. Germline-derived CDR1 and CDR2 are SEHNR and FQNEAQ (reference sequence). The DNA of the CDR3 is TGTGCCAGCAGTCTACAGGGTGCGAACACTGAAGCTTTCTTT. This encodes CASSLQGANTEAFF.

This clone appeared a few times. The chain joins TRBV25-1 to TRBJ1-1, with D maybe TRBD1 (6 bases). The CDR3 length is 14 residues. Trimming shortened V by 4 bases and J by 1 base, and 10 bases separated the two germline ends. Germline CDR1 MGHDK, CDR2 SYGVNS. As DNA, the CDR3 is TGTGCCAGCAGTGGGGGGACACCGAACACTGAAGCTTTCTTT. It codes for CASSGGTPNTEAFF.